This T cell receptor (beta chain) was profiled in a study of cytomegalovirus exposure and HLA in healthy donors. The CDR3 contains 15 residues. V was pared by 6 bases and J by 8 bases, with 11 bases of the junction left unmatched. The germline gives CDR1 MGHDK, CDR2 SYGVNS. In regard to this clone: Its target is unknown.

Study-wide points: Sequence variants that were highly shared formed a cluster that was likely a sequencing artifact. In an earlier analysis, most TCR beta V segments were productive about 87% or about 30% of the time. When the data were analyzed later, several of the most significant clusters appeared to be linked to common viral pathogens. A missense variant in DCLRE1C was later tied to TCR beta V- and J-gene trimming.

Use of 60 Vbeta and 13 Jbeta primers characterized the PCR. Data came from immunoSEQ multiplex PCR; TCRdb stores just in-frame clones and leaves some out. Of approximately 30,000 clones detected, 55% to 80% appear once; the ten largest clones hold around 10%. Specimen: PBMCs. This TCR derives from a man aged 40-50 years in good health and CMV-seropositive. The rearrangement uses TRBV25-1 and TRBJ1-3, with TRBD1 identical over 9 bases. The chain's CDR3 is CASSLRDRAGDTIYF. The CDR3 DNA follows: TGTGCCAGCAGCCTCCGGGACAGGGCGGGGGACACCATATATTTT. Using reference TRBV25-1 and TRBJ1-3 for the parts outside the CDR3, the full variable domain is EADIYQTPRYLVIGTGKKITLECSQTMGHDKMYWYQQDPGMELHLIHYSYGVNSTEKGDLSSESTVSRIRTEHFPLTLESARPSHTSQYLCASSLRDRAGDTIYFGEGSWLTVV.